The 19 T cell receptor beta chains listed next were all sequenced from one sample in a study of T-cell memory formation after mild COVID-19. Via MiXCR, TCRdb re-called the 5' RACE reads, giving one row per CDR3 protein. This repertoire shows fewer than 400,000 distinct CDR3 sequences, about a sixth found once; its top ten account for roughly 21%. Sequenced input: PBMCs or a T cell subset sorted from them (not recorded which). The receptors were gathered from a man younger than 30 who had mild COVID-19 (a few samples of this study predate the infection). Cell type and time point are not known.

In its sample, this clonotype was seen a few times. The CDR3 region has the DNA TGTGCCATCAGTGATTCGACAGGCGCGGCTGAAAAACTGTTTTTT. This gives the protein CAISDSTGAAEKLFF. The rearrangement uses TRBV10-3 and TRBJ1-4; weak D call: TRBD1 (6 bases). The V gene lost 3 bases and the J gene lost 7 bases, with 15 bases spanning the gap. Germline lookup yields CDR1 ENHRY and CDR2 SYGVKD. This CDR3 contains 15 residues.

The CDR3 bases are TGTGCCTGGAGTGCCTATTCGGTCCCGGAGCTGTTTTTT. Protein sequence: CAWSAYSVPELFF. The chain combines TRBV30 with TRBJ2-2; D unclear. The CDR3 extends over 13 amino acids. Germline lookup yields CDR1 GTSNPN and CDR2 SVGIG (reference sequence). V gave up 1 base and J gave up 10 bases, with 13 bases separating them.

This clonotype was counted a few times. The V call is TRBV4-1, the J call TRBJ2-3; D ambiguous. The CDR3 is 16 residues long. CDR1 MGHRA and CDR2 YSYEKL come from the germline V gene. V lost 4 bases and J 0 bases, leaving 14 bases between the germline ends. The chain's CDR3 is CASSPVSSLSTDTQYF. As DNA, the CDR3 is TGCGCCAGCAGCCCAGTCTCCTCTCTGAGCACAGATACGCAGTATTTT.

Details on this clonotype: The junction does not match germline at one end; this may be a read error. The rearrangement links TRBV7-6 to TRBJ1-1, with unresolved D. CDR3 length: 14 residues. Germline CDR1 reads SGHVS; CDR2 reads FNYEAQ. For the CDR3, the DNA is TGTTCCAGCAGTCCCAACCCGGCGGGGACTGAAGCTTTCTTT. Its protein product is CSSSPNPAGTEAFF.

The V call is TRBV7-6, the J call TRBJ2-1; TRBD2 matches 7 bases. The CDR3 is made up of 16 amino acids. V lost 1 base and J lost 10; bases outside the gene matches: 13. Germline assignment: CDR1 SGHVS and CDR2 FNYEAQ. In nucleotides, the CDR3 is TGTGCCAGCAGCTTAGAGGTGTACGGGGGGATCTGGGAGCAGTTCTTC. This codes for CASSLEVYGGIWEQFF.

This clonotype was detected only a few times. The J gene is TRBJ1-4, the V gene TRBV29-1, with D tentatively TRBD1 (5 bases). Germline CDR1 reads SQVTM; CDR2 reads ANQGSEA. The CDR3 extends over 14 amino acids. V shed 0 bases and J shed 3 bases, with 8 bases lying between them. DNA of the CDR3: TGCAGCGTTGAAGACCGGGGGTCTAATGAAAAACTGTTTTTT. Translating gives CSVEDRGSNEKLFF.

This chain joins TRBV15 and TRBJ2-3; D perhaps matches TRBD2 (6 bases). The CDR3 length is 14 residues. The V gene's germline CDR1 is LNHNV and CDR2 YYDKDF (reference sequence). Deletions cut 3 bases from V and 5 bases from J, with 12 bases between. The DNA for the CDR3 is TGTGCCACCAGCAGGACTAGTTGGGGAGATACGCAGTATTTT. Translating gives CATSRTSWGDTQYF.

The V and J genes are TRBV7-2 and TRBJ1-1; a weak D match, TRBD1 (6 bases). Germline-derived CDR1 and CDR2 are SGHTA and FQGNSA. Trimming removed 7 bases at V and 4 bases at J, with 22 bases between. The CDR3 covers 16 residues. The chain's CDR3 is CASTQLNAGAGTEAFF. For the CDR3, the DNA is TGTGCCAGCACCCAACTTAACGCAGGGGCGGGCACTGAAGCTTTCTTT. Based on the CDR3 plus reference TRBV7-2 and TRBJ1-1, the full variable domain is GAGVSQSPSNKVTEKGKDVELRCDPISGHTALYWYRQSLGQGLEFLIYFQGNSAPDKSGLPSDRFSAERTGGSVSTLTIQRTQQEDSAVYLCASTQLNAGAGTEAFFGQGTRLTVV.

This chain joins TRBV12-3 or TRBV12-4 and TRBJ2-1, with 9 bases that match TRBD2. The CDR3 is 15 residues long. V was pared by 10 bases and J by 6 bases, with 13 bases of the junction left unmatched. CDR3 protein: CAIRNRRGGANEQFF. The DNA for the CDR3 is TGTGCCATCCGAAACCGGCGCGGGGGGGCCAATGAGCAGTTCTTC.

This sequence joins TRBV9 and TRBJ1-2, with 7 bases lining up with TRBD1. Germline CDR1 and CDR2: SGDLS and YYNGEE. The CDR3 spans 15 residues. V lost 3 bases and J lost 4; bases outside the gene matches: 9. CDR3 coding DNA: TGTGCCAGCAGCGAGACAGGGTCCTCGCTCTATGGCTACACCTTC. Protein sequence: CASSETGSSLYGYTF.

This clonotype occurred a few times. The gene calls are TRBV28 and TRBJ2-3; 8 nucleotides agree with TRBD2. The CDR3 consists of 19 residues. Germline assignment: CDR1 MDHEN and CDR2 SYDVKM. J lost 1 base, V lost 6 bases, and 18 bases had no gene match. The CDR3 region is CASSPLEVAGLPGTDTQYF. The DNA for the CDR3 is TGTGCCAGCAGCCCACTTGAGGTAGCGGGGCTCCCCGGCACAGATACGCAGTATTTT.

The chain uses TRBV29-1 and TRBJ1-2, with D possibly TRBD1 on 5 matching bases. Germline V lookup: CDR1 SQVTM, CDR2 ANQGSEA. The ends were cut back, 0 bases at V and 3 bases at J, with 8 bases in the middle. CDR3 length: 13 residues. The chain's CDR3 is CSVEETRDYGYTF. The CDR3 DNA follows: TGCAGCGTTGAAGAAACCAGGGACTATGGCTACACCTTC.

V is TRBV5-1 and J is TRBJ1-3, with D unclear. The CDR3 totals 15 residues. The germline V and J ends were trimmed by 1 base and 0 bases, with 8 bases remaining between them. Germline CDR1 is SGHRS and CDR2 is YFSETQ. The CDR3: CASSLYSDSGNTIYF. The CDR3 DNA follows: TGCGCCAGCAGCTTGTACTCCGACTCTGGAAACACCATATATTTT.

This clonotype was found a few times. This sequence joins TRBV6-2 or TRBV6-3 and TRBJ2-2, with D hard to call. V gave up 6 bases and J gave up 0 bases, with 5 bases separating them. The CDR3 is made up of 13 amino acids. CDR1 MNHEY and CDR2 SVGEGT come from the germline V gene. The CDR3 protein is CASSKTNTGELFF. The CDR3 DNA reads TGTGCCAGCAGCAAGACGAACACCGGGGAGCTGTTTTTT.

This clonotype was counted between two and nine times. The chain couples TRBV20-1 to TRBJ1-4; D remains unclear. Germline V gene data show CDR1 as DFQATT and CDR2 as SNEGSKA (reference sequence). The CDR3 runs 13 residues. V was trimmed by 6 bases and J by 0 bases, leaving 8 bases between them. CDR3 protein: CSASDPTNEKLFF. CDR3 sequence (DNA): TGCAGTGCCTCTGACCCAACTAATGAAAAACTGTTTTTT.

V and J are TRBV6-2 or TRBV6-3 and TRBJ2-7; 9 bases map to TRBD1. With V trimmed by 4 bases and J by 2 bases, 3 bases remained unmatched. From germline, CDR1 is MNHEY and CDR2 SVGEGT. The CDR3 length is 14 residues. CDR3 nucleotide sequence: TGTGCCAGCAGTTGGGGACAGGGAACCTACGAGCAGTACGTC. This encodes CASSWGQGTYEQYV.

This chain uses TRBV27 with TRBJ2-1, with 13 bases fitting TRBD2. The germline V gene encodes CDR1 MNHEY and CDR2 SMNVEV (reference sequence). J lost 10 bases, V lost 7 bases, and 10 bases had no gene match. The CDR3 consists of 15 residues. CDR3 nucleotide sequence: TGTGCCAGCATCGGTGGACTAGCGGGGGCCTTAGAGCAGTTCTTC. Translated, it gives CASIGGLAGALEQFF.

The CDR3 region has the DNA TGTGCCAGCAGCTTGTTCGGACAGGGGGGCGGCTACACCTTC. Encoded protein: CASSLFGQGGGYTF. The chain carries TRBV7-2 and TRBJ1-2, with 10 bases matching TRBD1. The junction had 6 bases not matched to a gene; V was cut back by 3 bases and J by 8 bases. CDR1 is SGHTA and CDR2 is FQGNSA in the germline V gene. This CDR3 spans 14 amino acids.

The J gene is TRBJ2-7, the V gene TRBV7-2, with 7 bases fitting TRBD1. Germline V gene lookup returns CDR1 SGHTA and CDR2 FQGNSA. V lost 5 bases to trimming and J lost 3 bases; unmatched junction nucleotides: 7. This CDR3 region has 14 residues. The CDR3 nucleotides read TGTGCCAGCAGCCCAGGGGCAGGGGGCTACGAGCAGTACTTC. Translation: CASSPGAGGYEQYF.